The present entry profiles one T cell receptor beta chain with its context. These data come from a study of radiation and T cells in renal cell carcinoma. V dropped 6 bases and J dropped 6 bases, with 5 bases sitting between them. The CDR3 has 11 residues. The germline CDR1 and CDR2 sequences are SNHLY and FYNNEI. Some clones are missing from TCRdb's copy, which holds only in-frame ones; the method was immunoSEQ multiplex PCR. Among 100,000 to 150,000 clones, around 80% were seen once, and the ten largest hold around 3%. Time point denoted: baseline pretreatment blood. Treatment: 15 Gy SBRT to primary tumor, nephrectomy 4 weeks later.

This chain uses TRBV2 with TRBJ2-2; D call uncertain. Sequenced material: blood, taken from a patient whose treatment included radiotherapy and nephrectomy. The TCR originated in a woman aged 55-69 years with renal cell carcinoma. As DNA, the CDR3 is TGTGCCAGCAGAGTAGCCGGGGAGCTGTTTTTT. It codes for CASRVAGELFF.